Shown below are 6 T cell receptor beta chains from a single sample sequenced in a study of OX40 agonist ivuxolimab in advanced cancers. Libraries were prepared by immunoSEQ multiplex PCR; TCRdb keeps only in-frame clonotypes and omits some of them. Of 55,000 to 75,000 clones in the sample, about 79% were seen once. The material was CD4+ or CD8+ T cells sorted from blood, obtained in a trial of the OX40 agonist ivuxolimab. These receptors came from an adult with an advanced solid tumor such as melanoma, head and neck, liver or kidney cancer.

The chain is built from TRBV7-2 and TRBJ1-4; D is unresolved. The germline V and J ends were trimmed by 3 bases and 0 bases, with 5 bases remaining between them. The CDR3 runs 14 residues. Germline CDR1 reads SGHTA; CDR2 reads FQGNSA. The CDR3 here is CASSFTATNEKLFF. DNA of the CDR3: TGTGCCAGCAGCTTTACAGCAACTAATGAAAAACTGTTTTTT.

A single count supports this clone. At one boundary the junction diverges from the germline segment, which might be a read error. The chain combines TRBV9 with TRBJ1-6, with TRBD1 as a possible D gene (5 bases). Germline-derived CDR1 and CDR2 are SGDLS and YYNGEE. The CDR3 extends over 14 amino acids. The CDR3 protein is CTSSSRVNDSPLHF. The CDR3 DNA sequence: TGTACCAGCAGCTCCAGGGTAAACGATTCACCCCTCCACTTT.

The V and J genes are TRBV5-1 and TRBJ1-5; 8 positions agree with TRBD1. In germline, CDR1 is SGHRS, CDR2 YFSETQ. V gave up 4 bases and J gave up 8 bases; unmatched junction bases: 8. This CDR3 is 14 amino acids long. DNA of the CDR3: TGCGCCAGCAGCCGGGGGACAGGAGGGGAGCCCCAGCATTTT. This sequence encodes CASSRGTGGEPQHF.

The gene calls are TRBV7-4 and TRBJ2-5; unclear D gene. The CDR3 has 16 residues. The germline CDR1 and CDR2 sequences are SGHVT and SQSDAQ. V lost 0 bases, J lost 2 bases, and 13 bases lay in between. The CDR3 nucleotides are TGTGCCAGCAGCTTAGCTCTATCGGCTTTACAAGAGACCCAGTACTTC. This translates into CASSLALSALQETQYF.

The V gene is TRBV18, the J gene TRBJ1-4; D remains ambiguous. The CDR3 runs 15 residues. Between the trimmed V and J ends, which lost 4 bases and 4 bases, there was a span of 13 bases. The germline V gene has CDR1 KGHSH and CDR2 LQKENI. The CDR3 sequence: CASSLGGLLNEKLFF. For the CDR3, the DNA is TGTGCCAGCTCACTCGGCGGGCTCCTTAATGAAAAACTGTTTTTT.

J is TRBJ1-1 and V is TRBV5-1; 8 positions match TRBD1. The CDR3 runs 16 residues. Germline V gene lookup returns CDR1 SGHRS and CDR2 YFSETQ. V was pared by 1 base and J by 0 bases, with 5 bases of the junction left unmatched. CDR3 in DNA: TGCGCCAGCAGCTTGATGTCAGGGGGCCTGAACACTGAAGCTTTCTTT. This translates into CASSLMSGGLNTEAFF.